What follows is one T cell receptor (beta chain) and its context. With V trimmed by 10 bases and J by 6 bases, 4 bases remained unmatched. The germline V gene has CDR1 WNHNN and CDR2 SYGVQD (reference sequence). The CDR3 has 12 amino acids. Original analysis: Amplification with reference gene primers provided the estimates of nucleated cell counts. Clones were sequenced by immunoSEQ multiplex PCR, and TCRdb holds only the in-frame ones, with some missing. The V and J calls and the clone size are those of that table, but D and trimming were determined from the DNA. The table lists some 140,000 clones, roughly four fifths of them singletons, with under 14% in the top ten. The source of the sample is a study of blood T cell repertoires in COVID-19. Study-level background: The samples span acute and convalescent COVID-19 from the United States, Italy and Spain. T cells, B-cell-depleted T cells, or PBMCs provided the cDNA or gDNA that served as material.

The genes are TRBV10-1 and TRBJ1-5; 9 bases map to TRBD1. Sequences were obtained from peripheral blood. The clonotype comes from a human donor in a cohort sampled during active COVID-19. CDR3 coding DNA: TGCGCCACCGGACAGGGGACTCAGCCCCAGCATTTT. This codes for CATGQGTQPQHF.